This is a list of T cell receptor beta chains from one sample in a study of beta chain features in type 1 diabetes. Some clones are missing from TCRdb's copy, which holds only in-frame ones; the method was immunoSEQ multiplex PCR. The table shows roughly 700,000 clones, with around an eighth occurring only once. Sequencing used naive CD4+ T cells from blood. These receptors all come from a man between 18 and 29 years old with type 1 diabetes. The CDR3 runs from the conserved cysteine through the conserved F or W. A D gene is named only where the DNA matches it firmly. Clone size is given for some rows only: seen once, a few or many times, or a class if the clone is expanded.

J gene: TRBJ2-1
V gene: TRBV5-4
D gene: NA
clone size: few
CDR3 protein: CASSRAEVVSSYNEQFF
CDR3 DNA: TGTGCCAGCAGCCGGGCCGAGGTTGTCAGCTCCTACAATGAGCAGTTCTTC

J gene: TRBJ1-1
V gene: TRBV30
D gene: NA
clone size: NA
CDR3 protein: CAWTGQLNTEAFF
CDR3 DNA: TGTGCCTGGACGGGGCAGTTGAACACTGAAGCTTTCTTT

J gene: TRBJ2-1
V gene: TRBV4-1
D gene: NA
clone size: few
CDR3 protein: CASSPAQAGKGGEQFF
CDR3 DNA: TGCGCCAGCAGCCCCGCCCAAGCGGGGAAGGGGGGGGAGCAGTTCTTC

J gene: TRBJ2-2
V gene: TRBV9
D gene: TRBD1
clone size: NA
CDR3 protein: CATGRGQGPNTGELFF
CDR3 DNA: TGTGCCACAGGCCGGGGACAGGGCCCGAACACCGGGGAGCTGTTTTTT

J gene: TRBJ1-1
V gene: TRBV28
D gene: NA
clone size: NA
CDR3 protein: CASSPLNTEAFF
CDR3 DNA: TGTGCCAGCAGCCCGCTGAACACTGAAGCTTTCTTT

J gene: TRBJ2-2
V gene: TRBV28
D gene: TRBD1
clone size: NA
CDR3 protein: CASSDRGLTGELFF
CDR3 DNA: TGTGCCAGCAGTGACAGGGGGCTTACCGGGGAGCTGTTTTTT

J gene: TRBJ1-3
V gene: TRBV4-1
D gene: NA
clone size: few
CDR3 protein: CASTLSRTIPNTIYF
CDR3 DNA: TGCGCCAGTACTCTCAGCCGTACGATCCCCAACACCATATATTTT

J gene: TRBJ2-7
V gene: TRBV29-1
D gene: TRBD1
clone size: NA
CDR3 protein: CSAGTGGFYEQYF
CDR3 DNA: TGCAGCGCAGGGACAGGTGGTTTCTACGAGCAGTACTTC

J gene: TRBJ1-6
V gene: TRBV19
D gene: NA
clone size: few
CDR3 protein: CASSISPGRVNSPLHF
CDR3 DNA: TGTGCCAGTAGTATATCACCAGGGAGGGTAAATTCACCCCTCCACTTT

J gene: TRBJ1-5
V gene: TRBV5-1
D gene: NA
clone size: NA
CDR3 protein: CASSLAPGAPNQPQHF
CDR3 DNA: TGCGCCAGCAGCTTGGCCCCGGGGGCCCCAAATCAGCCCCAGCATTTT

J gene: TRBJ1-1
V gene: TRBV11-1
D gene: NA
clone size: NA
CDR3 protein: CASSLDSIGEAFF
CDR3 DNA: TGTGCCAGCAGTCTTGACAGCATCGGTGAAGCTTTCTTT

J gene: TRBJ2-3
V gene: TRBV28
D gene: TRBD1
clone size: NA
CDR3 protein: CATLTGQGFGTQYF
CDR3 DNA: TGTGCCACCCTTACCGGACAGGGGTTCGGTACGCAGTATTTT

J gene: TRBJ2-5
V gene: TRBV18
D gene: NA
clone size: NA
CDR3 protein: CASSPRGDETQYF
CDR3 DNA: TGTGCCAGCTCACCAAGGGGGGATGAGACCCAGTACTTC

J gene: TRBJ2-7
V gene: TRBV19
D gene: NA
clone size: few
CDR3 protein: CASSDGLNYEQYF
CDR3 DNA: TGTGCCAGTAGCGATGGCCTAAACTACGAGCAGTACTTC

J gene: TRBJ1-1
V gene: TRBV6-4
D gene: NA
clone size: few
CDR3 protein: CASSDSIGLEGAFF
CDR3 DNA: TGTGCCAGCAGTGACTCGATCGGTCTTGAGGGAGCTTTCTTT

J gene: TRBJ2-3
V gene: TRBV10-1
D gene: NA
clone size: NA
CDR3 protein: CASSESSDTQYF
CDR3 DNA: TGCGCCAGCAGTGAGTCGTCAGATACGCAGTATTTT

J gene: TRBJ2-2
V gene: TRBV15
D gene: TRBD2
clone size: few
CDR3 protein: CATSRALAAGELFF
CDR3 DNA: TGTGCCACCAGCAGAGCCCTAGCGGCCGGGGAGCTGTTTTTT

J gene: TRBJ2-5
V gene: TRBV2
D gene: TRBD2
clone size: NA
CDR3 protein: CASSLGLAGRAETQYF
CDR3 DNA: TGTGCCAGCAGCCTGGGACTAGCGGGGAGGGCAGAGACCCAGTACTTC

J gene: TRBJ2-5
V gene: TRBV7-2
D gene: NA
clone size: NA
CDR3 protein: CASSLAQRQSFETQYF
CDR3 DNA: TGTGCCAGCAGCTTAGCGCAGAGACAGAGTTTTGAGACCCAGTACTTC

J gene: TRBJ1-1
V gene: TRBV5-1
D gene: NA
clone size: few
CDR3 protein: CASSLGYERRGTEAFF
CDR3 DNA: TGCGCCAGCAGCTTAGGCTACGAGCGGAGGGGAACTGAAGCTTTCTTT

J gene: TRBJ2-7
V gene: TRBV28
D gene: TRBD2
clone size: few
CDR3 protein: CASSGGAGHEQYF
CDR3 DNA: TGTGCCAGCAGCGGGGGGGCAGGCCACGAGCAGTACTTC

J gene: TRBJ2-7
V gene: TRBV7-2
D gene: TRBD1
clone size: few
CDR3 protein: CASSLGQGGEQYF
CDR3 DNA: TGTGCCAGCAGCTTGGGACAGGGGGGCGAGCAGTACTTC